The 11 T cell receptor beta chains given below trace back to one sample, sequenced in a study of cytomegalovirus exposure and HLA in healthy donors. A multiplex PCR was run with 60 Vbeta primers and 13 Jbeta primers. The repertoire was sequenced with immunoSEQ multiplex PCR; TCRdb's copy has only in-frame clones and lacks some. The sample contains 90,000 to 150,000 clones, around 79% of which appear only once. Sequenced: PBMCs. Source of these receptors: a young woman in good health and CMV-seronegative.

This clone occurred a few times. The gene calls are TRBV16 and TRBJ1-5; no definite D call. Trimming took 4 bases from V and 7 from J, leaving 8 bases between them. Germline V gene sequence: CDR1 KGHSY, CDR2 FQNENV. The CDR3 length is 12 residues. The DNA for the CDR3 is TGTGCCAGCAGCCGGGGAGCCCAGCCCCAGCATTTT. Protein product: CASSRGAQPQHF.

V is TRBV5-6 and J is TRBJ1-1; unclear D gene. The germline CDR1 and CDR2 sequences are SGHDT and YYEEEE. The CDR3 extends over 13 amino acids. V was trimmed by 0 bases and J by 5 bases, leaving 8 bases between them. In DNA form, the CDR3 reads TGTGCCAGCAGCTTGGCCGGGTATACTGAAGCTTTCTTT. It translates to CASSLAGYTEAFF.

CDR3 bases: TGTGCCAGCAGCTTTAGGGGAGGCCCGAACACTGAAGCTTTCTTT. This encodes CASSFRGGPNTEAFF. The chain combines TRBV11-2 with TRBJ1-1, with D possibly TRBD1 on 5 matching bases. The CDR3 covers 15 residues. Looked up from germline, CDR1 is SGHAT and CDR2 is FQNNGV. Trimming left V 3 bases short and J 1 base short, with 12 bases between. The full variable domain, completed using reference TRBV11-2 and TRBJ1-1, is EAGVAQSPRYKIIEKRQSVAFWCNPISGHATLYWYQQILGQGPKLLIQFQNNGVVDDSQLPKDRFSAERLKGVDSTLKIQPAKLEDSAVYLCASSFRGGPNTEAFFGQGTRLTVV.

This rearrangement joins TRBV30 to TRBJ2-5; D is ambiguous. V lost 0 bases and J 2 bases, leaving 7 bases between the germline ends. The CDR3 loop spans 13 amino acids. Germline CDR1 is GTSNPN and CDR2 is SVGIG (reference sequence). DNA of the CDR3: TGTGCCTGGAGTGTACTTTTGCAAGAGACCCAGTACTTC. Translating gives CAWSVLLQETQYF.

The genes are TRBV19 and TRBJ1-4; D is ambiguous. Trimming took 5 bases from V and 4 from J, leaving 8 bases between them. Germline V gene sequence: CDR1 LNHDA, CDR2 SQIVND (reference sequence). The CDR3 covers 13 residues. CDR3 nucleotide sequence: TGTGCCAGTAGTTTACGGAGTAATGAAAAACTGTTTTTT. It yields the protein CASSLRSNEKLFF.

This sequence joins TRBV6-6 and TRBJ2-1, with D possibly TRBD2 on 5 matching bases. Between the trimmed V and J ends, which lost 8 bases and 7 bases, there was a span of 15 bases. Germline CDR1 and CDR2: MNHNY and SVGAGI (reference sequence). The CDR3 extends over 13 amino acids. Here the CDR3 reads CASLRTPGNEQFF. In nucleotides, the CDR3 is TGTGCCAGCCTCCGGACTCCGGGGAATGAGCAGTTCTTC.

This chain links TRBV9 with TRBJ2-3, with no clear D. CDR3 size: 12 residues. Germline V lookup: CDR1 SGDLS, CDR2 YYNGEE. V was pared by 2 bases and J by 6 bases, with 7 bases between. CDR3 in amino acids: CASSVGRDTQYF. CDR3 bases: TGTGCCAGCAGCGTTGGCAGGGATACGCAGTATTTT. Variable domain in full (rest from reference TRBV9 and TRBJ2-3): DSGVTQTPKHLITATGQRVTLRCSPRSGDLSVYWYQQSLDQGLQFLIQYYNGEERAKGNILERFSAQQFPDLHSELNLSSLELGDSALYFCASSVGRDTQYFGPGTRLTVL.

The genes are TRBV5-4 and TRBJ2-3, with 8 bases lining up with TRBD2. CDR1 and CDR2 (germline): SGHNT, YYREEE (reference sequence). The CDR3 runs to 16 residues. V shed 1 base and J 2 bases; nucleotides not matched to a gene: 6. Here the CDR3 DNA reads TGTGCCAGCAGCTTGCCGGGACTAGGGGTCACAGATACGCAGTATTTT. It yields the protein CASSLPGLGVTDTQYF. The full variable domain, rest sourced from reference TRBV5-4 and TRBJ2-3, is ETGVTQSPTHLIKTRGQQVTLRCSSQSGHNTVSWYQQALGQGPQFIFQYYREEENGRGNFPPRFSGLQFPNYSSELNVNALELDDSALYLCASSLPGLGVTDTQYFGPGTRLTVL.

This CDR3 reads CASSIKSSYEQYF. The CDR3 nucleotides are TGTGCCAGTAGTATAAAGAGCTCCTACGAGCAGTACTTC. The V and J genes are TRBV19 and TRBJ2-7; D not certain. Trimming left V 2 bases short and J 0 bases short, with 5 bases between. There are 13 residues in the CDR3. Germline-derived CDR1 and CDR2 are LNHDA and SQIVND (reference sequence).

This chain joins TRBV15 and TRBJ1-2, with D possibly TRBD1 on 5 matching bases. V was cut by 0 bases and J by 2 bases, with 19 bases left in between. This CDR3 comprises 18 residues. The germline CDR1 and CDR2 sequences are LNHNV and YYDKDF (reference sequence). CDR3 amino acids: CATSRESSGRGLNYGYTF. CDR3 coding DNA: TGTGCCACCAGCAGAGAATCGTCGGGGAGGGGACTCAACTATGGCTACACCTTC.

CDR3 DNA sequence: TGTGCCAGTAGTATAGGACAGATAGCCGTATCCAATCAGCCCCAGCATTTT. This gives the protein CASSIGQIAVSNQPQHF. This sequence joins TRBV19 and TRBJ1-5, with D perhaps matching TRBD1 (5 bases). V gave up 1 base and J gave up 3 bases, with 16 bases separating them. Germline V CDR1 and CDR2: LNHDA, SQIVND (reference sequence). CDR3 size: 17 residues.